This paragraph covers one T cell receptor beta chain sequence. This clonotype was recorded many times. Its specific antigen is unknown. Base qualities are not recorded, but no much larger clone differs from it by a single base. The germline V gene (reference sequence) yields LNHDA for CDR1 and SQIVND for CDR2. V loses 6 bases of germline sequence and J loses 1 base, and the interval between the two ends is 9 bases. Reading from cysteine to phenylalanine, the CDR3 counts 14 amino acids. Solely the CDR3 DNA is kept, with 42 bases framed from the first base. The hyperthyroidism patients were 18 to 65 years old and newly diagnosed, with a disease duration of less than 2 months. Patients were excluded if they had other autoimmune diseases, uncontrolled infections, pregnancy or lactation. Clinical symptoms, serum thyroxine, TRAb, thyroid ultrasound and orbital computed tomography formed the basis of the diagnosis. Total RNA was extracted with Trizol reagent and quality-checked on an Agilent 2100 Bioanalyzer.

These data are taken from a study of Graves' ophthalmopathy and Graves' hyperthyroidism (dated by TCRdb to 2017 to 2018). With regard to the full study: A patient counted as having stable hyperthyroidism if there was no progression to ophthalmopathy within 18 months of follow-up. The study used TCR beta repertoire signatures to distinguish Graves' ophthalmopathy from Graves' hyperthyroidism and to predict progression to ophthalmopathy. In total, some 140 blood samples were TCR-sequenced: around 42 ophthalmopathy, around 75 hyperthyroidism and some 17 hyperthyroidism-to-ophthalmopathy patients. To explore V-J signatures distinguishing ophthalmopathy from hyperthyroidism, a discovery set of approximately 100 patients (around 42 ophthalmopathy, some 57 stable hyperthyroidism) was enrolled. An independent validation cohort comprised 18 hyperthyroidism patients and over 15 patients who later progressed from hyperthyroidism to ophthalmopathy. In more than five hyperthyroidism patients, T-cell repertoires of thyroid tissue and blood were compared. After sampling, hyperthyroidism patients received methimazole starting at 30 mg daily, and ophthalmopathy patients received high-dose intravenous methylprednisolone. Study-wide findings and limitations: Most expanded thyroid clonotypes with frequency above 0.001 were also detected in blood, suggesting blood repertoires may reflect the thyroid immune response. In validation, the model predicted ophthalmopathy progression with more than 55% sensitivity and around 72% specificity; more than ten predicted patients were CT-confirmed with GO in a median of around 6 months. No statistical method was used to set the sample size in advance, and the investigators knew which group each participant was assigned to. Ophthalmopathy was separated from stable hyperthyroidism by the 13-signature model with more than 85% sensitivity and roughly 82% specificity in cross-validation and with 80%/75% in the test set.

For repertoire sequencing, TCR beta CDR3 regions were amplified from RNA transcripts. The first round was an RT-PCR using HTBI primers with the Qiagen OneStep RT-PCR kit, and this first round was followed by a second-round multiplex PCR, then size selection and purification. The libraries underwent paired-end sequencing with 100 bp reads on an Illumina HiSeq2000. Concerning the study's data processing: SOAPnuke was used for read processing, and reads with adapters, uncalled bases, a mean Phred below 15, or no exact constant-primer or identifier match were discarded. COPE v1.2.5 was used to merge high-quality paired reads. Unique nucleotide sequences were defined as clonotypes and aligned to IMGT TRB V, D and J references using MiTCR v1.1. The analysis was limited to V-J combinations with a frequency above 0.0001, which together covered 99.2% of repertoires. A TCR clonal expansion and chaos score per V-J combination was defined as the ratio of F50 clonal expansion to chaos observed in the TCRdist matrix. Features were reduced by Welch's t-statistics and random forest to over 10 V-J combinations, which fed a naive Bayes classifier. The Morisita-Horn index was used to measure how similar the thyroid and blood repertoires were. Starting from the raw public reads, TCRdb applied fastp trimming at Q25, assembled clones with MiXCR and retained in-frame beta chains. Every CDR3 protein is listed once, alongside the most common genes and DNA of its rows. The V and J calls and clone size are TCRdb's, not the authors'. The sample table lists 1 million to 1.3 million distinct CDR3 sequences, about 36% of them with a count of one. In total, the top ten clones hold roughly 11% of the sample.

Input material: peripheral blood or thyroid tissue (not recorded which). In this chain, TRBV19 is recombined with TRBJ2-2, with TRBD2 as a weak D call on 6 bases. The clonotype was recovered from an adult man with Graves' hyperthyroidism. The DNA sequence is given as TGTGCCAGTAGGGCTAGCGTGAACACCGGGGAGCTGTTTTTT. Its coded protein is CASRASVNTGELFF.